This TCR beta chain was identified in a study of shared clonotypes between healthy human individuals (dated by TCRdb to 2018 to 2021). Concerning the study at large: Three men and two women, aged 18 to 49 years, made up the cohort. For each donor, CD4 naive and CD4 memory were each run on three plates, CD8 naive on two plates, and CD8 memory on one plate. To estimate repertoire size and how much clonotype sharing occurs between individuals, the study deeply sequenced the blood TCR repertoires of roughly 5 healthy adults. Different laboratories and diverse techniques were used to prepare libraries and sequence TCR repertoires, to increase sequencing depth and limit assay-specific biases. Between about 0.85 and 8.9 billion PBMCs per donor were obtained by leukapheresis.

Inclusive of the bounding cysteine and phenylalanine, the CDR3 is 15 residues long. This entry keeps only the CDR3 DNA: 45 bases, framed from base 1. V is shortened by 1 base, J by 4 bases, and the region joining them spans 13 bases. CDR1 MNHNS and CDR2 SASEGT were looked up in the germline V gene. Findings and caveats that apply to the study as a whole: Compared with non-shared clonotypes, the clonotypes found in all four sorted-subset donors had higher generation probabilities. Estimated clonotype richness was generally larger for naive than for memory subsets. Only blood was sampled, and tissue TCR repertoires likely differ from those in blood. Pairwise subsampling led to the expectation that sequencing depth would affect the degree of clonotype sharing among donors. Approximately 5% of naive CD4, 3.5% of naive CD8, about 2.4% of memory CD4, and about 0.4% of memory CD8 clonotypes were shared across a few donors. Even with the large sequencing depth, rarefaction of the sorted-subset datasets indicated that sequencing was incomplete. Because the study included only a small number of donors, the genetic and exposure-history diversity represented was limited.

Using the deep immunoSEQ assay, multiplex PCR amplified TCR CDR3 regions from genomic DNA. Extracted genomic DNA from each cell subset was spread evenly across all wells of several immunoSEQ 96-well plates, with each plate serving as a replicate. For sorted subsets, each replicate PCR was loaded with about 200 ng genomic DNA, equivalent to about 30,000 T cell genomes. Purified libraries were measured with a Qubit 3.0 fluorometer, size-checked on a Bioanalyzer 2100, and measured again with the KAPA Library Quantification kit. Every immunoSEQ 96-well plate was sequenced on a dedicated single-read 150-cycle Illumina NextSeq 550 flow cell. As for the original processing: Because the immunoSEQ output held only junctional sequences and lacked quality scores, the filtering could not match the filtering applied to full-length reads. To assign V/J genes and CDR3, sequences were annotated using PyIR, a Python wrapper for IgBLAST v1.9, with IMGT germline references. Any read was removed if the V/J assignment was weak (E-value above 1e-6), the CDR3 was missing, or the read contained stop codons, out-of-frame junctions, or ambiguous translated residues. A V3J clonotype was defined by an identical inferred V gene, J gene, and CDR3 amino acid sequence. The percentage overlap between two repertoires was calculated by dividing the number of shared unique clonotypes by the size of the smaller repertoire. Repertoire richness was assessed with RTK rarefaction, the Chao1 estimator, and Recon v2.1 estimates of unobserved clonotypes. Generation probabilities were computed with OLGA for all TCRbeta clonotypes obtained by the gDNA method from several donors. This immuneACCESS table, as held by TCRdb, lists in-frame sequences with V and J called but not all clones. Of the missing ones, under half trace to an unresolved V gene in checked studies; the others have no known cause. The DNA was the basis for D and trimming; V, J and clone size are from that table. The sample table records about 710,000 clones; around 77% of these occur just once. The ten largest clonotypes hold over 1.5% of the sample.

The donors were healthy, HIV-negative adults with no recently reported acute infections or vaccinations. Every donor was a Caucasian adult residing in Nashville, Tennessee, USA. CD4+ T cells were enriched by magnetic negative selection; naive cells were then positively selected on CD45RA, and the negative fraction formed the memory subset. After blood collection by leukapheresis, PBMCs were isolated using Ficoll-Histopaque density gradient centrifugation and then cryopreserved in the vapor phase of liquid nitrogen. Analytical flow cytometry was used to check the purity and quantity of each magnetically sorted T cell population. Genomic DNA was isolated from each sorted fraction and quantified by UV absorbance on a Nanodrop 2000c. Concerning this clone itself: The antigen it binds to is not known. Nothing much larger sits one base from this clone, and base qualities are not available.

This receptor was identified in a woman aged 30 to 39 in good health. The sample comprised memory CD4+ T cells sorted from blood. The cell subset or site tag for this specimen amounts to: CD45RA-negative fraction. This receptor chain uses TRBV6-1 and TRBJ1-2; perhaps TRBD1 is the D gene, with 5 bases matching. The CDR3 loop reads CASSEEQGISYGYTF. The nucleotide sequence is given as TGTGCCAGCAGTGAAGAGCAGGGAATTAGCTATGGCTACACCTTC.